The rows below give T cell receptor beta chains drawn from one sample of a study of blood T cells in healthy people across ages. Using its own MiXCR run on the 5' RACE reads, TCRdb lists one record per CDR3 protein. The table includes over 700,000 distinct CDR3 sequences, about 55% detected once. The sequenced sample was blood. Source of these receptors: an elderly man in good health. Both conserved end residues are part of each CDR3. The D gene is left open where the match is weak. A clone size is listed for some rows: how often the clone was seen (once, few, many), or a class if it is expanded.

d_gene,j_gene,v_gene,abundance,CDR3aa,CDR3nt
.,TRBJ1-1,TRBV29-1,.,CSVGRVILNTEAFF,TGCAGCGTGGGCAGGGTTATACTGAACACTGAAGCTTTCTTT
.,TRBJ2-1,TRBV7-7,once,CASSLAPGGVNEQFF,TGTGCTAGCAGCTTAGCGCCCGGGGGCGTCAATGAGCAGTTCTTC
.,TRBJ2-7,TRBV28,.,CASSPGTAGNFYEQYF,TGTGCCAGCAGTCCCGGGACAGCGGGAAACTTTTACGAGCAGTACTTC
TRBD2,TRBJ2-3,TRBV11-1,.,CASSVNSGRYAYF,TGTGCCAGCAGCGTAAACAGCGGGAGATACGCGTATTTT
.,TRBJ2-3,TRBV29-1,.,CSVDRTATSTDTQYF,TGCAGCGTTGACCGGACAGCCACTAGCACAGATACGCAGTATTTT
.,TRBJ2-7,TRBV28,once,CASRSWDTYEQYF,TGTGCCAGCAGGTCTTGGGACACCTACGAGCAGTACTTC
TRBD1,TRBJ2-3,TRBV29-1,.,CSVLETGTAHRYAYF,TGCAGCGTTCTGGAGACCGGGACAGCCCACAGATACGCGTATTTT
.,TRBJ2-3,TRBV9,.,CASSDKGADTQYF,TGTGCCAGCAGCGATAAGGGGGCAGATACGCAGTATTTT
.,TRBJ2-5,TRBV6-2/TRBV6-3,many,CASSSGTQETQYF,TGTGCCAGCAGTTCCGGGACGCAAGAGACCCAGTACTTC
TRBD2,TRBJ2-7,TRBV27,few,CASSLAVAGAPFPYEQYF,TGTGCCAGCAGTTTGGCGGTAGCGGGAGCCCCCTTTCCCTACGAGCAGTACTTC